The 5 T cell receptor beta chains reported below all come from one sample, sequenced in a study of post-analysis software for immune sequencing data. Study outcomes and limitations: Compared with controls, patients had more of about five TRBV segments, including TRBV5-6, TRBV5-1 and TRBV20-1.

These receptors are not linked to any known antigen. Tagging with unique molecular identifiers was a feature of the TCR beta cDNA libraries. TCRdb used MiXCR to reprocess the PCR reads, holding one entry per CDR3 protein. The sample has roughly 800,000 distinct CDR3 sequences; approximately 57% are singletons. The sample comprised blood. The source of these receptors is a girl aged 5-17 years with multiple sclerosis.

The chain is built from TRBV29-1 and TRBJ2-1; 7 bases agree with TRBD1. Germline loops: CDR1 SQVTM, CDR2 ANQGSEA. The V gene end was trimmed by 7 bases and the J gene end by 2 bases; junction bases not matched to a gene: 17. This CDR3 comprises 17 residues. The CDR3 DNA reads as TGCAGCGCACCGCCTTATAACAGGGGTAAGCCCTACAATGAGCAGTTCTTC. Its translation is CSAPPYNRGKPYNEQFF.

V usage is TRBV9 and J usage is TRBJ2-5, with TRBD2 identical over 10 bases. The assigned J gene may be wrong: the sequence end matches TRBJ2-7 better. The germline V gene encodes CDR1 SGDLS and CDR2 YYNGEE. The CDR3 has 18 amino acids. The CDR3 loop reads CASSVGPSGGEIQYEQYF. For the CDR3, the DNA is TGTGCCAGCAGCGTAGGCCCTAGCGGGGGAGAGATCCAATACGAGCAGTACTTC.

The V and J genes are TRBV27 and TRBJ2-7, with TRBD2 identical over 11 bases. The germline V gene has CDR1 MNHEY and CDR2 SMNVEV (reference sequence). This CDR3 spans 15 amino acids. The ends lost 6 bases at V and 5 bases at J; junction bases unmatched: 9. CDR3 sequence (DNA): TGTGCCAGCAGCTTTGCTAGCGGGAGGTCCAACGAGCAGTACTTC. It encodes CASSFASGRSNEQYF.

The gene calls are TRBV29-1 and TRBJ2-7; D is uncertain. The CDR3 runs to 11 residues. Germline-derived CDR1 and CDR2 are SQVTM and ANQGSEA. Trimming took 4 bases from V and 4 from J, leaving 8 bases between them. The CDR3 DNA sequence: TGCAGCGTTGGAAACAGATACGAGCAGTACTTC. Amino acid sequence: CSVGNRYEQYF.

This sequence joins TRBV20-1 and TRBJ2-3; 14 nucleotides match TRBD2. CDR1 and CDR2 (germline): DFQATT, SNEGSKA (reference sequence). The CDR3 totals 18 residues. J was trimmed by 4 bases and V by 0 bases; bases with no gene match: 9. The CDR3 DNA follows: TGCAGTGCTAGAGATGGGACTAGCGGGAGCCTCACCGCAGATACGCAGTATTTT. Protein product: CSARDGTSGSLTADTQYF.